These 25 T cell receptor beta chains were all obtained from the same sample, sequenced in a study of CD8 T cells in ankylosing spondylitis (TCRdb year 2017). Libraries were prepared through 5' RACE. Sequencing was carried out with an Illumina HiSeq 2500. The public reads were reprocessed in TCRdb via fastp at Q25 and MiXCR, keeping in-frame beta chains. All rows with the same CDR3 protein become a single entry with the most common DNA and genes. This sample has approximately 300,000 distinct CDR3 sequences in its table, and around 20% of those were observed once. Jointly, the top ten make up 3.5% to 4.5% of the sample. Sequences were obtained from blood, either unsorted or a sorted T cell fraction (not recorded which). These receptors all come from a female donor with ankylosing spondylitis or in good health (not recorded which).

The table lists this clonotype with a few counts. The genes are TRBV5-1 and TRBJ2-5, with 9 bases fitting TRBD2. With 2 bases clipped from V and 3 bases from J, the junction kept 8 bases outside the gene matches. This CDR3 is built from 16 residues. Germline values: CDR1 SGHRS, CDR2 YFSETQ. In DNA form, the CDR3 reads TGCGCCAGCAGCTTCGACAGACTAGCGGTTAAAGAGACCCAGTACTTC. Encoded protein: CASSFDRLAVKETQYF.

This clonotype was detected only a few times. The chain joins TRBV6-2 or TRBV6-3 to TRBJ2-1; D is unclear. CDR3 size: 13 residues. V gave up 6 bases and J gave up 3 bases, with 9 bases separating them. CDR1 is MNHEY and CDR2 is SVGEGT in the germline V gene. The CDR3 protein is CASRMRSYNEQFF. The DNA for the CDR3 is TGTGCCAGCAGGATGCGGAGCTACAATGAGCAGTTCTTC.

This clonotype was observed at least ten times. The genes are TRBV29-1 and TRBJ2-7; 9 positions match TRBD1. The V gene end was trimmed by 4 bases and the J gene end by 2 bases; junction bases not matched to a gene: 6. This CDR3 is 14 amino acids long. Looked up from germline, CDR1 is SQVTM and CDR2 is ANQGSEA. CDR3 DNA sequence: TGCAGCGTTGCCTCCGGGACAGGGACCTACGAGCAGTACTTC. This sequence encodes CSVASGTGTYEQYF.

The CDR3 DNA reads as TGTGCCAGCACAGACTACTATGGCTACACCTTC. Translating gives CASTDYYGYTF. The chain has TRBV7-2 and TRBJ1-2; D uncertain. The CDR3 has 11 amino acids. The germline CDR1 and CDR2 sequences are SGHTA and FQGNSA. Trimming cost V 7 bases and J 3 bases, with 6 bases left between them.

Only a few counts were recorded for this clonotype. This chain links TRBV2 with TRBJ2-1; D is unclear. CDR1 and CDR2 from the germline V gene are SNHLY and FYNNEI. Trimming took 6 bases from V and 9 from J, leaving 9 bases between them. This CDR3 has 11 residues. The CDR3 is CASRWRVEQFF. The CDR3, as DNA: TGTGCCAGCAGATGGCGAGTTGAGCAGTTCTTC.

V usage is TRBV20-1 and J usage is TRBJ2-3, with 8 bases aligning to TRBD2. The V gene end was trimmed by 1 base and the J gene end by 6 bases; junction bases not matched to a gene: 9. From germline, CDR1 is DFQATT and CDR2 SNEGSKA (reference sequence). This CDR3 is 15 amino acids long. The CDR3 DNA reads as TGCAGTGCTAGAGGCCAGCGGGAGCGTTTGGATACGCAGTATTTT. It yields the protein CSARGQRERLDTQYF.

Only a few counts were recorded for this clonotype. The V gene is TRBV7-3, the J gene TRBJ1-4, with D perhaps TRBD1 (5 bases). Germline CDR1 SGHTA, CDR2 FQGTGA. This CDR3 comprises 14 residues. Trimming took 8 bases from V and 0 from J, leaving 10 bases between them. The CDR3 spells CASGRQTTNEKLFF. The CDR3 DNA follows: TGTGCCAGCGGTAGACAGACAACTAATGAAAAACTGTTTTTT. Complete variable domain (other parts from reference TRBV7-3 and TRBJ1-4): GAGVSQTPSNKVTEKGKYVELRCDPISGHTALYWYRQSLGQGPEFLIYFQGTGAADDSGLPNDRFFAVRPEGSVSTLKIQRTERGDSAVYLCASGRQTTNEKLFFGSGTQLSVL.

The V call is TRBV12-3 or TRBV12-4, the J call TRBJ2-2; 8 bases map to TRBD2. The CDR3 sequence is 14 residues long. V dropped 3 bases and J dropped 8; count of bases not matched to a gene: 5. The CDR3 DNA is TGTGCCAGCAGTTTGAGTAGCGGGAAGGGGGAGCTGTTTTTT. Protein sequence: CASSLSSGKGELFF.

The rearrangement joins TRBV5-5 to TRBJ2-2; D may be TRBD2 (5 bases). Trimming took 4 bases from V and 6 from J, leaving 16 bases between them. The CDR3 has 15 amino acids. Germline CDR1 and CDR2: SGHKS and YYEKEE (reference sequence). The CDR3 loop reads CASSRGGLRAGELFF. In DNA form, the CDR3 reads TGTGCCAGCAGCCGGGGTGGGCTCCGGGCCGGGGAGCTGTTTTTT. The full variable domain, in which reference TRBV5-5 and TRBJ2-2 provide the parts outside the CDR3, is DAGVTQSPTHLIKTRGQQVTLRCSPISGHKSVSWYQQVLGQGPQFIFQYYEKEERGRGNFPDRFSARQFPNYSSELNVNALLLGDSALYLCASSRGGLRAGELFFGEGSRLTVL.

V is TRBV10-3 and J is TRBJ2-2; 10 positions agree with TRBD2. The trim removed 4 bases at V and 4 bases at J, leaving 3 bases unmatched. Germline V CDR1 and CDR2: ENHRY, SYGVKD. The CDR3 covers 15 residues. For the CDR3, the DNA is TGTGCCATCAGTGCAGCGGGAGGGGGCACCGGGGAGCTGTTTTTT. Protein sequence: CAISAAGGGTGELFF.

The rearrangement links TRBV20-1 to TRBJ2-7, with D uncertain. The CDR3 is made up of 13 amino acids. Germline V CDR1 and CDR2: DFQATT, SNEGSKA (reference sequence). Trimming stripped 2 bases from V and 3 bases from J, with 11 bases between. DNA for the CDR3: TGCAGTGCTAGAATTAGCATCGGCTACGAGCAGTACTTC. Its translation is CSARISIGYEQYF.

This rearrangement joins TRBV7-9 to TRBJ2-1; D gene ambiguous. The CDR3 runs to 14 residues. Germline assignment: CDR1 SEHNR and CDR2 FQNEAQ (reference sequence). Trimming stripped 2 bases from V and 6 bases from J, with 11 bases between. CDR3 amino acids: CASSLMAQFNEQFF. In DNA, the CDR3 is TGTGCCAGCAGCTTAATGGCCCAGTTCAATGAGCAGTTCTTC.

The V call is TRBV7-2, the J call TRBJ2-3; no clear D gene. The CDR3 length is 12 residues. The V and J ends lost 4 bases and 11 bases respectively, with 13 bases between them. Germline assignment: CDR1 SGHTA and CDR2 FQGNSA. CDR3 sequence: CASSYLTGEQYF. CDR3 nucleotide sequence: TGTGCCAGCAGCTATTTGACCGGTGAGCAGTATTTT.

CDR3 sequence reads: CASSPGWDSPLHF. CDR3 nucleotides: TGTGCCAGCAGTCCAGGGTGGGACTCACCCCTCCACTTT. The rearrangement uses TRBV12-3 or TRBV12-4 and TRBJ1-6, with D maybe TRBD1 (5 bases). There are 13 residues in the CDR3. V was shortened by 5 bases and J by 10 bases, with 12 bases between the two germline ends.

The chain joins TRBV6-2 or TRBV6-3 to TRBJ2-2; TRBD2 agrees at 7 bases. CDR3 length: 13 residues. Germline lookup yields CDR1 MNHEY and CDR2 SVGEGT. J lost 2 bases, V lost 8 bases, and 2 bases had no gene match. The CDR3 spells CASRDYNTGELFF. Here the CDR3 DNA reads TGTGCCAGCCGGGACTACAACACCGGGGAGCTGTTTTTT.

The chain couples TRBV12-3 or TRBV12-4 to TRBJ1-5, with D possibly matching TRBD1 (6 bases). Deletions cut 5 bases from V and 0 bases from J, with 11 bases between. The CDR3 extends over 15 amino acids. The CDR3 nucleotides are TGTGCCAGCAGTCCCCCAGGGGTTAGCAATCAGCCCCAGCATTTT. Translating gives CASSPPGVSNQPQHF.

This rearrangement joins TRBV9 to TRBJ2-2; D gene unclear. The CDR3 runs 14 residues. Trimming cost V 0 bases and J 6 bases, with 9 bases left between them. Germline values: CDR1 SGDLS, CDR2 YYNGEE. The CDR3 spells CASSVELVAGELFF. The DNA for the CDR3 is TGTGCCAGCAGCGTAGAGCTGGTGGCCGGGGAGCTGTTTTTT. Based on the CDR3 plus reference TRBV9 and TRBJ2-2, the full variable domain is DSGVTQTPKHLITATGQRVTLRCSPRSGDLSVYWYQQSLDQGLQFLIQYYNGEERAKGNILERFSAQQFPDLHSELNLSSLELGDSALYFCASSVELVAGELFFGEGSRLTVL.

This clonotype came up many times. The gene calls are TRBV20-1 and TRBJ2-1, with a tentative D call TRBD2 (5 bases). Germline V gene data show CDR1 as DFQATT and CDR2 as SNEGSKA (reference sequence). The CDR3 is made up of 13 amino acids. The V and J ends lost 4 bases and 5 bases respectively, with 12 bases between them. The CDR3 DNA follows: TGCAGTGCTATGTCCTTCGGGGACAATGAGCAGTTCTTC. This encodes CSAMSFGDNEQFF.

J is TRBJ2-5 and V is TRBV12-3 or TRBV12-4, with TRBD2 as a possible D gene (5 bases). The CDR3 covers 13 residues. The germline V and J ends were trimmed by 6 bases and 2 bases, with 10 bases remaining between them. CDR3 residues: CASRPSGQETQYF. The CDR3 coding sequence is TGTGCCAGCAGGCCTTCGGGGCAAGAGACCCAGTACTTC.

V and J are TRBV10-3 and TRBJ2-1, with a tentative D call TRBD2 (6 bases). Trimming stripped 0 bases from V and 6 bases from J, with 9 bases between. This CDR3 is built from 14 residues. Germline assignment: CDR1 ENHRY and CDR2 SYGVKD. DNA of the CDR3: TGTGCCATCAGTGAGTCCGGGAGTAGCAATGAGCAGTTCTTC. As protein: CAISESGSSNEQFF.

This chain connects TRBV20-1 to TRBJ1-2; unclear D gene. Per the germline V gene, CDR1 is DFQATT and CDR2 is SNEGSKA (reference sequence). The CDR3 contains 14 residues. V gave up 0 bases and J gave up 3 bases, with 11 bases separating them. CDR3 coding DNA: TGCAGTGCTAGAGATCACTGGGGAGACTATGGCTACACCTTC. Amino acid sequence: CSARDHWGDYGYTF.

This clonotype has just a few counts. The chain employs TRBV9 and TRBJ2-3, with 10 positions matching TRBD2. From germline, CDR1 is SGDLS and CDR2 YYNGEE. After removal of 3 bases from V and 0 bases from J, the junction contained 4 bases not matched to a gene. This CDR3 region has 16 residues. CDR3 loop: CASSELAGASTDTQYF. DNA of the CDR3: TGTGCCAGCAGCGAGCTAGCGGGAGCTAGCACAGATACGCAGTATTTT.

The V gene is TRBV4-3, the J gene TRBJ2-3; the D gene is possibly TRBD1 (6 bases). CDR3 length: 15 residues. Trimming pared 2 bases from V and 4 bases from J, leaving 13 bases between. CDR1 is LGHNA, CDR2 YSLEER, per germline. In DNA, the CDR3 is TGCGCCAGCAGCCAATACACAGGGACCGCAGATACGCAGTATTTT. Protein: CASSQYTGTADTQYF.

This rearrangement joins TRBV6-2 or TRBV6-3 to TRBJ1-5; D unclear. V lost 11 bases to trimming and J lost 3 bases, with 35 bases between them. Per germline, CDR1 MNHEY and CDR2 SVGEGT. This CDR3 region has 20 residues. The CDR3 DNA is TGTGCCCCGGGTCAGGCAATTCCTAAAACACCAAATAGAAACAATCAGCCCCAGCATTTT. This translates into CAPGQAIPKTPNRNNQPQHF.

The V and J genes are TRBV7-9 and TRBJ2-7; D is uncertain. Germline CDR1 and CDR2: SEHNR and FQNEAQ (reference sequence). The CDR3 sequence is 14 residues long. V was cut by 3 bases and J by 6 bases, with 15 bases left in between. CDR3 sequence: CASSFMSSFGEQYF. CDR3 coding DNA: TGTGCCAGCAGCTTTATGTCGTCGTTCGGCGAGCAGTACTTC. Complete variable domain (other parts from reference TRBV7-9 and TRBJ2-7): DTGVSQNPRHKITKRGQNVTFRCDPISEHNRLYWYRQTLGQGPEFLTYFQNEAQLEKSRLLSDRFSAERPKGSFSTLEIQRTEQGDSAMYLCASSFMSSFGEQYFGPGTRLTVT.